This T cell receptor beta chain is from a study of T cell repertoires in cytomegalovirus infection. On the study more broadly: Recently identified HLA-C-restricted CMV epitopes were among the peptides used. Study-wide findings and caveats: Clonotype analysis showed dominance of the ex vivo response by HLA-C-restricted CMV-specific TCR beta clonotypes.

MiXCR, run by TCRdb on the reads, gives a single entry per CDR3 protein. The sample lists 650,000 to 900,000 distinct CDR3 sequences; 30% to 35% were seen once. This clonotype was detected a few times. Its antigen is unknown. The CDR3 is 15 residues long. Trimming took off 4 bases at V and 4 bases at J, with 13 bases between the two ends. Germline CDR1 is SGHVS and CDR2 is FQNEAQ. Sequenced here: cultured CD8+ T cells from PBMCs, sampled from culture after CMV antigen stimulation. The V call is TRBV7-8, the J call TRBJ2-2; D may correspond to TRBD1 or TRBD2 (5 bases each). The clonotype comes from a human donor in good health (CMV status not recorded). Some clones in this sample may be carry-over from other donors' samples. Written as DNA, the CDR3 is TGTGCCAGCAGCTCCTGGGACGGAAGCACCGGGGAGCTGTTTTTT. The encoded protein is CASSSWDGSTGELFF.